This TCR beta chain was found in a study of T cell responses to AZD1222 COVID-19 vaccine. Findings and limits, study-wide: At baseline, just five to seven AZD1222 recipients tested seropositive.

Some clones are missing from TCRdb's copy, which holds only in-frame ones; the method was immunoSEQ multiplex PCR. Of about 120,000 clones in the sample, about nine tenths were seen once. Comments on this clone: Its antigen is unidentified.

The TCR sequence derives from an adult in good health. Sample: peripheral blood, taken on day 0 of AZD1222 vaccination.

For the CDR3, the DNA is TGTGCCAGCAGTTTACGGGGTTTAGATTTTGGCTACACCTTC. It codes for CASSLRGLDFGYTF. The V and J genes are TRBV27 and TRBJ1-2; D is uncertain. The V end lost 2 bases, the J end lost 7 bases, and 14 bases lay between the germline ends. The CDR3 consists of 14 residues. CDR1 and CDR2 from the germline V gene are MNHEY and SMNVEV (reference sequence).